Detailed here is one T cell receptor beta chain. The V gene's germline CDR1 is MNHNS and CDR2 SASEGT. V was shortened by 6 bases and J by 7 bases, with 13 bases between the two germline ends. The CDR3 length is 12 residues. PCR used 60 Vbeta primers and 13 Jbeta primers. Libraries were prepared by immunoSEQ multiplex PCR; TCRdb keeps only in-frame clonotypes and omits some of them. Of about 89,000 clones in the sample, about 60% were seen once. This sample was taken from a study of cytomegalovirus exposure and HLA in healthy donors. The J gene is TRBJ2-7, the V gene TRBV6-1; possibly TRBD2 for D (5 bases). This clonotype originated in a woman in her 30s in good health and CMV-seronegative. The specimen sequenced was PBMCs. The CDR3 region is CASRHLSGEQYF. Here the CDR3 DNA reads TGTGCCAGCAGACATCTCTCGGGGGAGCAGTACTTC.